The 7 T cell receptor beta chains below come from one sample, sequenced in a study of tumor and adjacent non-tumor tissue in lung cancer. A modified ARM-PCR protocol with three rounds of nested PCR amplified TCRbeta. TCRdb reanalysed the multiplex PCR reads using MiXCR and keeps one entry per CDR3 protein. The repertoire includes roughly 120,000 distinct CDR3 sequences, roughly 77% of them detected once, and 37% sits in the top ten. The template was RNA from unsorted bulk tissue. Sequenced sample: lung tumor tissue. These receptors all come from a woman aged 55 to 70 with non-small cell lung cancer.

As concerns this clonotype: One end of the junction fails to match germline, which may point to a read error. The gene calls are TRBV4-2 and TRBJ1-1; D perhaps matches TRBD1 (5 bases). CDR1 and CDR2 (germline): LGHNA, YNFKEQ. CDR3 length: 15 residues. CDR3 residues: CASSPPAGRNIEAFF. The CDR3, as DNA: TGTGCCAGCAGCCCTCCGGCAGGGAGGAACATTGAAGCTTTCTTT.

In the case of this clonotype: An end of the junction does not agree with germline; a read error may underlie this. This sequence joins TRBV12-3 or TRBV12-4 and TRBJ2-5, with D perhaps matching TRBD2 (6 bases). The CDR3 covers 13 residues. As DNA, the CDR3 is TGTGTCAACACTCAGGGAGGACAAGAGACCCAATACTTC. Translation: CVNTQGGQETQYF.

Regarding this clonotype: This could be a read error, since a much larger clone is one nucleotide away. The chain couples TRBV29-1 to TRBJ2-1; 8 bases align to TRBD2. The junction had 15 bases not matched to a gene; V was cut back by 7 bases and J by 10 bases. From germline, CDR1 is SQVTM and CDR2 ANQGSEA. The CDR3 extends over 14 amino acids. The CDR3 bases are TGCAGCGCGGTGGGGAGCGGGGCGGGGGGCGAGCAGTTCTTC. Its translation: CSAVGSGAGGEQFF.

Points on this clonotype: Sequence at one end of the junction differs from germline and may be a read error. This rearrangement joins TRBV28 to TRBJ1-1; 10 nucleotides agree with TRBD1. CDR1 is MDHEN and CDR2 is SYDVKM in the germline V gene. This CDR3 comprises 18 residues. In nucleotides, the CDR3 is TGTGTCAGCAGTTTGGTAGACCCGGGACAGGGGCCATTGGGTGAAGCTTTCTTT. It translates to CVSSLVDPGQGPLGEAFF.

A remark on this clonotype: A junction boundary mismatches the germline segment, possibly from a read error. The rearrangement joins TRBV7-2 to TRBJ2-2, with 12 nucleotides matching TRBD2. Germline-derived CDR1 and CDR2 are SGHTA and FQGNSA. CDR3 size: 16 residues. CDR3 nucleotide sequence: TGTGCCAGCAGCATACCGGGACTAGCGGGTACCGGGGAGCCGTTTTTT. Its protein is CASSIPGLAGTGEPFF.

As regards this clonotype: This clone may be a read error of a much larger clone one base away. The CDR3 DNA is TGTGCCAGCAGTGTTTGGGACAGGGTCACAGATACGCAGTTTTTT. It codes for CASSVWDRVTDTQFF. V and J are TRBV6-1 and TRBJ2-3, with 9 bases fitting TRBD1. Germline V CDR1 and CDR2: MNHNS, SASEGT. This CDR3 is built from 15 residues.

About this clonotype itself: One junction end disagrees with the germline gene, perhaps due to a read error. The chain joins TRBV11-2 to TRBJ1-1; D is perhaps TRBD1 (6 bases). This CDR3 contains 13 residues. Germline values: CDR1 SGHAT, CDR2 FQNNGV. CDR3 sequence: CANVKTGTTQAFF. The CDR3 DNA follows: TGTGCCAATGTTAAAACAGGGACCACTCAAGCTTTCTTT.